The present entry profiles one TCR beta chain with its context. These data originate in a study of CD8 T cells in Susac syndrome. Looked up from germline, CDR1 is SGHVS and CDR2 is FNYEAQ. Trimming took 5 bases from V and 0 from J, leaving 9 bases between them. The CDR3 runs 14 residues. Negative isolation was used for CD8+ and CD4+ T cells, and FACS enrichment was applied to TEMRA cells. Random-hexamer reverse transcription was applied to roughly 0.45 to 1 ug RNA. Amplification of TCR beta CDR3 used immunoSEQ multiplex PCR across 54 Vbeta and 13 Jbeta. MiXCR, applied by TCRdb to the immunoSEQ multiplex PCR reads, yields one record per CDR3 protein. Of some 190,000 distinct CDR3 sequences listed, about 95% were seen once; the top ten hold more than 0.1%.

This TCR derives from a human donor in good health. What was sequenced was CD4+ T cells from PBMCs. This chain joins TRBV7-6 and TRBJ2-3; no firm D call. This chain's CDR3 is CASSLSPSTDTQYF. In DNA form, the CDR3 reads TGTGCCAGCAGCCTTAGCCCTAGCACAGATACGCAGTATTTT.